Listed here are 14 T cell receptor beta chains from one sample, sequenced in a study of T cell changes during pregnancy in multiple sclerosis. Profiling relied on immunoSEQ multiplex PCR, and the TCRdb table lists in-frame clones only, not all of them. The sample has 40,000 to 50,000 clones; 94% are singletons. Sequencing was performed on CD4+ T cells from peripheral blood mononuclear cells, taken in the third trimester of pregnancy. These TCRs come from a female donor with multiple sclerosis, enrolled in a pregnancy study.

This chain links TRBV15 with TRBJ2-3; no definite D call. This CDR3 contains 16 residues. Germline V CDR1 and CDR2: LNHNV, YYDKDF (reference sequence). Trimming cost V 1 base and J 2 bases, with 13 bases left between them. DNA for the CDR3: TGTGCCACCAGCAGAGGTTCAGGCAGAACCACAGATACGCAGTATTTT. Protein sequence: CATSRGSGRTTDTQYF.

V gene TRBV18 combines with J gene TRBJ2-1, with D maybe TRBD1 (7 bases). The V gene's germline CDR1 is KGHSH and CDR2 LQKENI. The CDR3 extends over 13 amino acids. V lost 3 bases to trimming and J lost 7 bases, with 10 bases between them. The CDR3 DNA follows: TGTGCCAGCTCACCTTCAGGGGGGAATGAGCAGTTCTTC. It yields the protein CASSPSGGNEQFF.

This chain connects TRBV5-1 to TRBJ1-6; 7 bases fit TRBD1. CDR3 length equals 17 residues. The trim removed 0 bases at V and 8 bases at J, leaving 11 bases unmatched. The V gene's germline CDR1 is SGHRS and CDR2 YFSETQ. Here the CDR3 reads CASSLERQGGRHSPLHF. CDR3 coding DNA: TGCGCCAGCAGCTTGGAGCGACAGGGTGGTCGCCATTCACCCCTCCACTTT.

Written as DNA, the CDR3 is TGCGCCAGCAGCCAAGCCGGTCGGGGTCAGGATGGCTACACCTTC. It specifies CASSQAGRGQDGYTF. The chain has TRBV4-1 and TRBJ1-2, with D uncertain. The germline gives CDR1 MGHRA, CDR2 YSYEKL. The V end was cut by 1 base, the J end by 6 bases, with 15 bases between. CDR3 length equals 15 residues.

This sequence joins TRBV5-1 and TRBJ2-7; 10 bases match TRBD2. Germline V gene lookup returns CDR1 SGHRS and CDR2 YFSETQ. This CDR3 contains 17 residues. J lost 5 bases, V lost 3 bases, and 14 bases had no gene match. CDR3 region: CASSSELAGIGSDEQYF. DNA for the CDR3: TGCGCCAGCAGCTCTGAACTAGCGGGAATAGGGAGCGACGAGCAGTACTTC.

The V and J genes are TRBV7-9 and TRBJ1-4, with 8 bases fitting TRBD1. Trimming cost V 6 bases and J 8 bases; bases outside gene matches: 8. The CDR3 extends over 14 amino acids. Germline V gene lookup returns CDR1 SEHNR and CDR2 FQNEAQ (reference sequence). The chain's CDR3 is CASSQTGAGEKLFF. DNA of the CDR3: TGTGCCAGCAGTCAGACAGGGGCGGGCGAAAAACTGTTTTTT.

This clone was seen just once. The chain couples TRBV6-5 to TRBJ1-4; 7 bases are shared with TRBD1. The CDR3 is made up of 15 amino acids. Trimming cost V 0 bases and J 8 bases; bases outside gene matches: 6. CDR1 MNHEY and CDR2 SVGAGI come from the germline V gene. The CDR3 spells CASSYSGRGDEKLFF. DNA of the CDR3: TGTGCCAGCAGTTACTCCGGCAGGGGGGACGAAAAACTGTTTTTT.

The rearrangement links TRBV11-1 to TRBJ2-7; 11 bases are a match to TRBD2. Per the germline V gene, CDR1 is SGHAT and CDR2 is FQDESV (reference sequence). The CDR3 length is 15 residues. Trimming cost V 6 bases and J 4 bases; bases outside gene matches: 8. Here the CDR3 reads CASRPRLAGSYEQYF. CDR3 nucleotides: TGTGCCAGCAGACCGAGACTAGCGGGATCATACGAGCAGTACTTC.

The chain has TRBV5-1 and TRBJ1-1; 7 bases line up with TRBD1. Germline CDR1 and CDR2: SGHRS and YFSETQ. The CDR3 consists of 15 residues. The V segment lost 2 bases and the J segment 6 bases; nucleotides outside the gene matches: 10. The CDR3 DNA reads as TGCGCCAGCAGCTTTGAGACAGGGCCGGTCTCTGAAGCTTTCTTT. Its translation is CASSFETGPVSEAFF.

The V gene is TRBV25-1, the J gene TRBJ2-5; no clear D. V was shortened by 6 bases and J by 0 bases, with 14 bases between the two germline ends. Germline lookup yields CDR1 MGHDK and CDR2 SYGVNS. This CDR3 is 15 amino acids long. CDR3 residues: CASSKRQVYQETQYF. DNA for the CDR3: TGTGCCAGCAGCAAAAGACAAGTCTACCAAGAGACCCAGTACTTC.

The CDR3 loop is CASSQFGITEGQGTEAFF. CDR3 DNA sequence: TGCGCCAGCAGTCAATTCGGTATAACCGAGGGACAGGGCACTGAAGCTTTCTTT. This chain joins TRBV23-1 and TRBJ1-1, with 9 positions matching TRBD1. TRBV23-1 is an open reading frame whose function is uncertain. This CDR3 has 18 residues. V was pared by 1 base and J by 4 bases, with 13 bases of the junction left unmatched.

Of note for this clone: A read error may produce the germline difference seen at one junction end. The CDR3 region is CASSSGGSNNEQFF. The CDR3 nucleotides read TGTGCCAGCAGCTCGGGGGGCTCCAACAATGAGCAGTTCTTC. The genes are TRBV11-3 and TRBJ2-1; tentative D call: TRBD2 (7 bases). This CDR3 region has 14 residues. CDR1 and CDR2 (germline): SGHNT, YENEEA.

V usage is TRBV6-5 and J usage is TRBJ1-6, with 7 positions matching TRBD1. V shed 2 bases, J shed 5 bases, and the junction held 6 bases outside the gene matches. The CDR3 is 16 amino acids. The germline gives CDR1 MNHEY, CDR2 SVGAGI. CDR3 DNA sequence: TGTGCCAGCAGTTACAGCCAGGGGGGTAATAATTCACCCCTCCACTTT. Translating gives CASSYSQGGNNSPLHF.

About this clone itself: At the DNA level, this CDR3 is encoded by other sequences in the same sample as well. This chain connects TRBV28 to TRBJ1-3; TRBD1 matches at 9 bases. V was pared by 3 bases and J by 1 base, with 7 bases of the junction left unmatched. Germline assignment: CDR1 MDHEN and CDR2 SYDVKM. There are 17 residues in the CDR3. CDR3 sequence reads: CASSLIQGATSGNTIYF. The CDR3, as DNA: TGTGCCAGCAGTTTGATACAGGGGGCAACGTCTGGAAACACCATATATTTT.